The 2 T cell receptor beta chains reported below all come from one sample, sequenced in a study of CD8+CD57+ T cells in acquired aplastic anemia. Whoever was chosen for sequencing had shown CD8+CD57+ cell expansion by flow cytometry. Genomic DNA templated the TCR beta VDJ and CDR3 profiling. Using its own MiXCR run on the reads, TCRdb lists one record per CDR3 protein. The sample consists of over 150,000 distinct CDR3 sequences, 50% to 65% of them appearing once. The sequencing input was sorted CD4+, CD8+, or CD8+CD57+ T cells (not recorded which) from PBMCs. These receptors were obtained from a human donor with aplastic anemia.

V usage is TRBV20-1 and J usage is TRBJ1-2; 9 bases map to TRBD1. Germline lookup yields CDR1 DFQATT and CDR2 SNEGSKA (reference sequence). The length of the CDR3 is 12 residues. V lost 6 bases to trimming and J lost 4 bases; unmatched junction nucleotides: 3. The CDR3 DNA sequence: TGCAGTGCCGGGACAGGGATCTATGGCTACACCTTC. Amino acid sequence: CSAGTGIYGYTF.

V gene TRBV7-6 combines with J gene TRBJ1-3; D uncertain. CDR1 and CDR2 from the germline V gene are SGHVS and FNYEAQ. The CDR3 runs to 14 residues. V was cut by 0 bases and J by 0 bases, with 3 bases left in between. The DNA of the CDR3 is TGTGCCAGCAGCTTAGCGGACTCTGGAAACACCATATATTTT. It specifies CASSLADSGNTIYF.